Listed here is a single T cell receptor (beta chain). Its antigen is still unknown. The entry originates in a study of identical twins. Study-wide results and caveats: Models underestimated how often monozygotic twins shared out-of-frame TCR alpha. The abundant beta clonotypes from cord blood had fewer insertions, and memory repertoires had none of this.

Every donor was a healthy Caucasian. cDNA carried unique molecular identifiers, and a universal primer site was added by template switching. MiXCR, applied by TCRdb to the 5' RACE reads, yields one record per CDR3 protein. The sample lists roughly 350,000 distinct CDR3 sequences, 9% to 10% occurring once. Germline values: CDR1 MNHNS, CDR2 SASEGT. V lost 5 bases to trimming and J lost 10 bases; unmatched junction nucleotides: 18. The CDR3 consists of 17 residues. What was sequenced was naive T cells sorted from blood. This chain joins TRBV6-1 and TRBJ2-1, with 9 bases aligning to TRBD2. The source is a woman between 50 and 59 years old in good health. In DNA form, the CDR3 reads TGTGCCAGCAGTTTCGGTGGTTGGCGGGAGGGCCGGTACGAGCAGTTCTTC. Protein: CASSFGGWREGRYEQFF.